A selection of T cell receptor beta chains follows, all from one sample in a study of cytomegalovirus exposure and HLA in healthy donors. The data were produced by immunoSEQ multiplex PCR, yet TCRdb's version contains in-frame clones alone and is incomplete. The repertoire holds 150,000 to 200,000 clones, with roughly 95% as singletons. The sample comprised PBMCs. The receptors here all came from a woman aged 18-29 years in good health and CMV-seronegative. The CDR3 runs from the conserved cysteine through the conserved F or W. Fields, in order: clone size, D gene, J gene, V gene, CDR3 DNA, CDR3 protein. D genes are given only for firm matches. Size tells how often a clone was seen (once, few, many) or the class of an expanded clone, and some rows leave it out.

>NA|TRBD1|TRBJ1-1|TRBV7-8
TGTGCCAGCAGCTCAACAGGGGGCAACCCTGAAGCTTTCTTT
CASSSTGGNPEAFF
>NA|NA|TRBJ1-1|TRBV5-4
TGTGCCAGCAGGATGGACTGGGGCACTGAAGCTTTCTTT
CASRMDWGTEAFF
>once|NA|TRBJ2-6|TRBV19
TGTGCCAGTAGTATGAGGAGCTCTGGGGCCAACGTCCTGACTTTC
CASSMRSSGANVLTF
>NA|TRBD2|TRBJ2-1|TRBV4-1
TGCGCCAGCAGCCAATATACTAGCGGGGGGGCCAATGAGCAGTTCTTC
CASSQYTSGGANEQFF
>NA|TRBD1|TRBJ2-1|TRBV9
TGTGCCAGCAGCGTAGGACAGGGGTTTAGTGAGCAGTTCTTC
CASSVGQGFSEQFF
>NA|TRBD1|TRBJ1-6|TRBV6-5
TGTGCCAGCAGTTCCCTTGACAGGGGGGATTCACCCCTCCACTTT
CASSSLDRGDSPLHF
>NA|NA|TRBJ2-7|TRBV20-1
TGCAGTGGACGGGGTGGCTACGAGCAGTACTTC
CSGRGGYEQYF
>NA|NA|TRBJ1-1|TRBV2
TGTGCCAGCAGTACGCCAGGTGGGACTGAAGCTTTCTTT
CASSTPGGTEAFF
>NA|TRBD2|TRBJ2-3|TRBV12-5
TGTGCTAGTGGTGAAGGGACTAACACAGATACGCAGTATTTT
CASGEGTNTDTQYF
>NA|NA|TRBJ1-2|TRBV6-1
TGTGCCAGCAGTTCCGGGACGGAGGGTTTGGGCTACACCTTC
CASSSGTEGLGYTF
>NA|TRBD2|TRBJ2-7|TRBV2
TGTGCCAGTCGGTACGGGGGGAATTACGAGCAGTACTTC
CASRYGGNYEQYF
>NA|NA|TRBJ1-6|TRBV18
TGTGCCAGCTCACAATCATCGGGGGGGAATAATTCACCCCTCCACTTT
CASSQSSGGNNSPLHF
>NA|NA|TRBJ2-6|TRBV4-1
TGCGCCAGCAGCCAAGATGGGGCCGGGGCCAACGTCCTGACTTTC
CASSQDGAGANVLTF
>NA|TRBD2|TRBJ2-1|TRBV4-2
TGTGCCAGCAGCCGTTCGGGGGGGGTAACCTACAATGAGCAGTTCTTC
CASSRSGGVTYNEQFF
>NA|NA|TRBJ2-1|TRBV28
TGTGCCAGCAGTCCCCGGACAGCAAGCTCCTACAATGAGCAGTTCTTC
CASSPRTASSYNEQFF
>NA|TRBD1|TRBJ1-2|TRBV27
TGTGCCAGCAGTTTCTCCCGGACAGGGGGTTACTATGGCTACACCTTC
CASSFSRTGGYYGYTF
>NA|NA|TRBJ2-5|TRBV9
TGTGCCAGCAGCCCGCCGGGAAGAAGCGGAGAAGAGACCCAGTACTTC
CASSPPGRSGEETQYF
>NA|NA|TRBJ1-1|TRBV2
TGTGCCAGCAGTAACAACAGGGTTCCTGAAGCTTTCTTT
CASSNNRVPEAFF
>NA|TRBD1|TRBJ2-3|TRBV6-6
TGTGCCAGCAGCCAGGACAGGGGGCAAATAGATACGCAGTATTTT
CASSQDRGQIDTQYF
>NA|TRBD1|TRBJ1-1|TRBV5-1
TGCGCCAGCAGCTCGAGACAGGGGGGCTCTGAAGCTTTCTTT
CASSSRQGGSEAFF
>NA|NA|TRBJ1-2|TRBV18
TGTGCCAGCTCCCCGAGCAGGGGAGGGCTTTATGGCTACACCTTC
CASSPSRGGLYGYTF
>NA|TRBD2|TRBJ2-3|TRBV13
TGTGCCAGCAGCCCTAGCGGGGGGGCCCGTAGTCGAGATACGCAGTATTTT
CASSPSGGARSRDTQYF
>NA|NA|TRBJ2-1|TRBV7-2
TGTGCCAGCAGCCCTGGACAGACCCCTTACAATGAGCAGTTCTTC
CASSPGQTPYNEQFF
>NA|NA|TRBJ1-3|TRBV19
TGTGCCAGTAGTAAGGACAGAAGGGGAACCTCTGGAAACACCATATATTTT
CASSKDRRGTSGNTIYF
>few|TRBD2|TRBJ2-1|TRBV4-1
TGCGCCAGCAGCCAGACCGCCGGGACTAACAATGAGCAGTTCTTC
CASSQTAGTNNEQFF
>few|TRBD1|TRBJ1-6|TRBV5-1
TGCGCCAGCAGGGAACAGGGGGGAATCTCACCCCTCCACTTT
CASREQGGISPLHF
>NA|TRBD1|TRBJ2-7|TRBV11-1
TGTGCCAGCAGCTCACCCGGACAGGGGACGGGGTCCTACGAGCAGTACTTC
CASSSPGQGTGSYEQYF
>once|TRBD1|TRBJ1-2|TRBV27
TGTGCCAGCAGTGACCCCGGGACAGGGAACTATGGCTACACCTTC
CASSDPGTGNYGYTF
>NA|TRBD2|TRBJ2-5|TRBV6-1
TGTGCCAGCAGTGATCTAGCGGGAGGCCAAGAGACCCAGTACTTC
CASSDLAGGQETQYF
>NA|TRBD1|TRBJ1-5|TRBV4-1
TGCGCCAGCAGCCATACCGGGAGGGGCAGGGGGAATCAGCCCCAGCATTTT
CASSHTGRGRGNQPQHF
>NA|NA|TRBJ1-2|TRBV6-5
TGTGCCAGCAGTTACTTGGCAGGGAATTATGGCTACACCTTC
CASSYLAGNYGYTF
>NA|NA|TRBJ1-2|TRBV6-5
TGTGCCAGCAGTTACTCCAGTAACCGCTATGGCTACACCTTC
CASSYSSNRYGYTF
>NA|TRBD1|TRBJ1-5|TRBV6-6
TGTGCCAGCACCCAGGGGGAGAATCAGCCCCAGCATTTT
CASTQGENQPQHF
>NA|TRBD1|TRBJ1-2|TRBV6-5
TGTGCCAGCAGTACAGGGACAGGGAATGGCTACACCTTC
CASSTGTGNGYTF
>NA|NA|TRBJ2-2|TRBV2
TGTGCCAGCAGAACTAGTAACACCGGGGAGCTGTTTTTT
CASRTSNTGELFF
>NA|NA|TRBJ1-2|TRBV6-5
TGTGCCAGCAGGGAGCCGGCTGATGGCTACACCTTC
CASREPADGYTF
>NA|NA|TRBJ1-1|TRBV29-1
TGCAGCGTTGTTGACAGTTTCGGCACTGAAGCTTTCTTT
CSVVDSFGTEAFF
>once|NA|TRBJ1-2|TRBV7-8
TGTGCCAGCAGCTTAGCTACGGCAGGGCCATTGAACTATGGCTACACCTTC
CASSLATAGPLNYGYTF
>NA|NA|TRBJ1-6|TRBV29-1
TGCAGCGTTGAACTCATTGAGAGCTCACCCCTCCACTTT
CSVELIESSPLHF
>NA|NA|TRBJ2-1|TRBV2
TGTGCCAGCAGTGATTTAGCGTACAATGAGCAGTTCTTC
CASSDLAYNEQFF
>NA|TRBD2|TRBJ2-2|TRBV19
TGTGCCAGTAGTATCACCCAGCGGGGGAACACCGGGGAGCTGTTTTTT
CASSITQRGNTGELFF
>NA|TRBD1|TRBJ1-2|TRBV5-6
TGTGCCAGCAGCTTCGGCCAGGGGGCGGGATATGGCTACACCTTC
CASSFGQGAGYGYTF
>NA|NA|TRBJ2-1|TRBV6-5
TGTGCCAGCAGAGTAGTGGGATACAGGGACAATGAGCAGTTCTTC
CASRVVGYRDNEQFF
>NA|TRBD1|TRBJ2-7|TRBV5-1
TGCGCCAGCAGCTGGACAGGGAGCGAGCAGTACTTC
CASSWTGSEQYF
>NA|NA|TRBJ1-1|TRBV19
TGTGCCAGTAGTCAGCAGGTTAACACTGAAGCTTTCTTT
CASSQQVNTEAFF
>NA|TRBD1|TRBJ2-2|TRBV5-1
TGCGCCAGCAGCTTTCGGACAGGGAACACCGGGGAGCTGTTTTTT
CASSFRTGNTGELFF
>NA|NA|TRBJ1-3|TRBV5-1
TGCGCCAGCAGCTTAACAGGCTCTGGTAACACCATATATTTT
CASSLTGSGNTIYF
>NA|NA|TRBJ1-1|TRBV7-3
TGTGCCAGCAGCTTATACAAGAACACTGAAGCTTTCTTT
CASSLYKNTEAFF
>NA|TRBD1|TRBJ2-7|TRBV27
TGTGCCAGCAGGTGGGGACAGGGGGCGAGGGAGCAGTACTTC
CASRWGQGAREQYF
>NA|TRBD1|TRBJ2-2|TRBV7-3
TGTGCCAGCAGCGCAACCCGGACAGGGGCGAACACCGGGGAGCTGTTTTTT
CASSATRTGANTGELFF
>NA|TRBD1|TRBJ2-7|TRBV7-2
TGTGCCAGCAGCTTCAAAAGGGGACAGTTCTACGAGCAGTACTTC
CASSFKRGQFYEQYF
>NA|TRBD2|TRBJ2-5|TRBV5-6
TGTGCCAGCAGCTGGCGGGGGGGCCAAGAGACCCAGTACTTC
CASSWRGGQETQYF
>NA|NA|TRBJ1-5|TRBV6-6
TGTGCCAGCAGTAAGACAGGAGACGATCAGCCCCAGCATTTT
CASSKTGDDQPQHF
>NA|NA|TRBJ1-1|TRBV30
TGTGCCTGGAGTGTGGGACGGGGGTGGACTGAAGCTTTCTTT
CAWSVGRGWTEAFF
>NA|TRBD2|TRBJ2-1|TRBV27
TGTGCCAGCAGTCACCTGAGCGGGGCCCAGTACAATGAGCAGTTCTTC
CASSHLSGAQYNEQFF
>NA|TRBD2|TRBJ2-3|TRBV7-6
TGTGCCAGCAGTCAATGGGGACTAGCTTTAGATACGCAGTATTTT
CASSQWGLALDTQYF
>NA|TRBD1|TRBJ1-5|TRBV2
TGTGCCAGCAGGCAGGGGGGCAATAGCAATCAGCCCCAGCATTTT
CASRQGGNSNQPQHF
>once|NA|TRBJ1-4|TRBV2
TGTGCCACCGAGACTGGAGGAGGCGAAAAACTGTTTTTT
CATETGGGEKLFF